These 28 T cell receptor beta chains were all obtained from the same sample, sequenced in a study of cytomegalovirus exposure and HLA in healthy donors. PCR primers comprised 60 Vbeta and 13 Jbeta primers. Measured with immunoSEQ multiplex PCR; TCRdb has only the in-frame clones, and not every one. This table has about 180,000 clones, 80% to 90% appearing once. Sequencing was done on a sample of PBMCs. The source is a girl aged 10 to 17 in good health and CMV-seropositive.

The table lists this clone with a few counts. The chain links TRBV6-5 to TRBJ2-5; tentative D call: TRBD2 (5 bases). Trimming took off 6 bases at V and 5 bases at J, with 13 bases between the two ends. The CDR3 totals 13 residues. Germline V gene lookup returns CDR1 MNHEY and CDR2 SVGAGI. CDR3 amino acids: CASSPERRETQYF. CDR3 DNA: TGTGCCAGCAGCCCCGAACGGAGGGAGACCCAGTACTTC.

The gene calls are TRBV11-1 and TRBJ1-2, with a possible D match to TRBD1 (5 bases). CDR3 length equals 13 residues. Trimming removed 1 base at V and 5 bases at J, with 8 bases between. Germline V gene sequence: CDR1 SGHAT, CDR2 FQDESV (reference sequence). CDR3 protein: CASSLGQGYGYTF. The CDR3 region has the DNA TGTGCCAGCAGCTTAGGGCAGGGATATGGCTACACCTTC.

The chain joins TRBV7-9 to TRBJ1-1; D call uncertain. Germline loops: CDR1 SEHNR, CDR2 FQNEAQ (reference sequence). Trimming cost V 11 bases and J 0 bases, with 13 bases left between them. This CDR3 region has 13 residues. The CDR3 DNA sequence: TGTGCCGGTAAAGGAGGCTTGAACACTGAAGCTTTCTTT. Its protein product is CAGKGGLNTEAFF.

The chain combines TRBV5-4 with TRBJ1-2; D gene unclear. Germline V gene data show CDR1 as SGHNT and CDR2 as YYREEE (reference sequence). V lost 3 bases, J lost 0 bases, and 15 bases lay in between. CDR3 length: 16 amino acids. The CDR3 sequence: CASSSPDMRTNYGYTF. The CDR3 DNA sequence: TGTGCCAGCAGCTCACCCGACATGAGAACTAACTATGGCTACACCTTC.

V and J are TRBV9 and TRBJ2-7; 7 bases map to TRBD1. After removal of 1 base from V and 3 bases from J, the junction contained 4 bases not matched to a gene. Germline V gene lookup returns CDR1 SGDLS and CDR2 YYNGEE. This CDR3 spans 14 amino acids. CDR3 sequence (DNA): TGTGCCAGCAGCGTAACAGGGGACCACTACGAGCAGTACTTC. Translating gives CASSVTGDHYEQYF.

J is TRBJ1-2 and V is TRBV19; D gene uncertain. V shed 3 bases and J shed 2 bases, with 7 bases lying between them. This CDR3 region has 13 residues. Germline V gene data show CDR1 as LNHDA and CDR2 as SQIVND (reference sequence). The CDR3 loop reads CASSMAQNYGYTF. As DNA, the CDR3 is TGTGCCAGTAGTATGGCACAAAACTATGGCTACACCTTC.

The CDR3 region has the DNA TGTGCCAGCAGCAGGACAGGGGGCTCTGGAAACACCATATATTTT. This encodes CASSRTGGSGNTIYF. This chain connects TRBV5-8 to TRBJ1-3; TRBD1 matches at 10 bases. The germline V gene encodes CDR1 SGHTS and CDR2 YDEGEE. V shed 4 bases, J shed 0 bases, and the junction held 1 base outside the gene matches. The CDR3 is 15 amino acids.

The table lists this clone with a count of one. CDR3 sequence (DNA): TGTGCCACCTCTAGACGGACAGGGGCTAACTCTGGAAACACCATATATTTT. Encoded protein: CATSRRTGANSGNTIYF. The chain has TRBV19 and TRBJ1-3; 9 bases fit TRBD1. The germline gives CDR1 LNHDA, CDR2 SQIVND (reference sequence). The CDR3 runs to 17 residues. The V gene end was trimmed by 10 bases and the J gene end by 0 bases; junction bases not matched to a gene: 13.

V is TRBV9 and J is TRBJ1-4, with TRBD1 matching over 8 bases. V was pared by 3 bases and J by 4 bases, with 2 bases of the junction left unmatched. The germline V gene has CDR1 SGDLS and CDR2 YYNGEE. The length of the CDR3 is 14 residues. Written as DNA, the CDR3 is TGTGCCAGCAGCGCAGGGGGCTATAATGAAAAACTGTTTTTT. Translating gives CASSAGGYNEKLFF.

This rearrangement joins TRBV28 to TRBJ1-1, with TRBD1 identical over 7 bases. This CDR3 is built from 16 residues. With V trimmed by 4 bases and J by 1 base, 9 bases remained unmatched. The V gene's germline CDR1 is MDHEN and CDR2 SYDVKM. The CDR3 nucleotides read TGTGCCAGCAGTTCGGGATACAACAGGGGGAACACTGAAGCTTTCTTT. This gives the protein CASSSGYNRGNTEAFF.

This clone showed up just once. The CDR3 loop is CASSTHRDGVYNSPLHF. The CDR3 DNA is TGTGCCAGCAGTACTCACAGGGATGGGGTTTATAATTCACCCCTCCACTTT. The chain is built from TRBV28 and TRBJ1-6; a weak D match, TRBD1 (6 bases). Deletions cut 5 bases from V and 4 bases from J, with 18 bases between. The CDR3 consists of 17 residues. CDR1 is MDHEN, CDR2 SYDVKM, per germline.

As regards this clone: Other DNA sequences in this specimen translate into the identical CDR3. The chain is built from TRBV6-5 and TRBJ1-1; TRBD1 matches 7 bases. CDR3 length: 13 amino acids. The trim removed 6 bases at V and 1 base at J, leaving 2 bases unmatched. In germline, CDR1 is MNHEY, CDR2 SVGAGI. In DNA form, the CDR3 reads TGTGCCAGCAGAAGGACAGGGAACACTGAAGCTTTCTTT. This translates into CASRRTGNTEAFF.

CDR3 nucleotide sequence: TGTGCCAGTAGTATTACGACTAGCGGGGGGGCTTATGCCAAAAACATTCAGTACTTC. Residues: CASSITTSGGAYAKNIQYF. This chain connects TRBV19 to TRBJ2-4; the match to TRBD2 covers 14 bases. J gave up 1 base and V 3 bases, and 8 bases lay outside the gene matches. Germline V lookup: CDR1 LNHDA, CDR2 SQIVND (reference sequence). The CDR3 is 19 residues long.

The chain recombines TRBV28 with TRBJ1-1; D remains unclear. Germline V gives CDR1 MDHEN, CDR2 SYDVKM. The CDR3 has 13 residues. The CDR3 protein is CAGRGQTNTEAFF. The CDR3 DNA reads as TGTGCGGGGAGAGGGCAGACGAACACTGAAGCTTTCTTT.

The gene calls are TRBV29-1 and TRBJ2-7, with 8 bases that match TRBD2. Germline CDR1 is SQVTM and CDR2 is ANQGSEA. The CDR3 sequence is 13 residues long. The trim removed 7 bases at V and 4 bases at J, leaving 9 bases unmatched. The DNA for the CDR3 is TGCAGCGCCGGGCCGGGGGGGGATTACGAGCAGTACTTC. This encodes CSAGPGGDYEQYF.

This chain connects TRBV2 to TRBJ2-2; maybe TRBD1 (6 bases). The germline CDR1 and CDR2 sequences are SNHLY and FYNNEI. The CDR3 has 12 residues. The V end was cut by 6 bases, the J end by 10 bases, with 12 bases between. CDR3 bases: TGTGCCAGCAGCTTACAGGGATCGGAGCTGTTTTTT. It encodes CASSLQGSELFF. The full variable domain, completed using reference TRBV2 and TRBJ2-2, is EPEVTQTPSHQVTQMGQEVILRCVPISNHLYFYWYRQILGQKVEFLVSFYNNEISEKSEIFDDQFSVERPDGSNFTLKIRSTKLEDSAMYFCASSLQGSELFFGEGSRLTVL.

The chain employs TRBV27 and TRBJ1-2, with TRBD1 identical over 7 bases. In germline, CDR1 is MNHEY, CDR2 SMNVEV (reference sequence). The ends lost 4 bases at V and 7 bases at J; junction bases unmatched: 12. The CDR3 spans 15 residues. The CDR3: CASSSGTALTGGYTF. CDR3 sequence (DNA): TGTGCCAGCAGTTCAGGGACAGCGTTAACGGGTGGCTACACCTTC.

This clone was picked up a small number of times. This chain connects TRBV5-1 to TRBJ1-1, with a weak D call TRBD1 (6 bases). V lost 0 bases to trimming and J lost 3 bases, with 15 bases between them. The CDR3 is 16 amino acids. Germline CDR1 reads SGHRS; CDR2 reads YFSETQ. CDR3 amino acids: CASSLGYRERDTEAFF. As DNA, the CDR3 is TGCGCCAGCAGCTTGGGGTACAGGGAACGGGACACTGAAGCTTTCTTT.

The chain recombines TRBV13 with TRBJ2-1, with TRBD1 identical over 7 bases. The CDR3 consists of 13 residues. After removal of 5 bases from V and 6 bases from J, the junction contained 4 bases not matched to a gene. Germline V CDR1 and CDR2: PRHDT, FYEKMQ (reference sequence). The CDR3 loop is CASSTGQANEQFF. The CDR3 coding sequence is TGTGCCAGCAGCACCGGACAGGCCAATGAGCAGTTCTTC. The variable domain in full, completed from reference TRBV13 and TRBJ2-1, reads AAGVIQSPRHLIKEKRETATLKCYPIPRHDTVYWYQQGPGQDPQFLISFYEKMQSDKGSIPDRFSAQQFSDYHSELNMSSLELGDSALYFCASSTGQANEQFFGPGTRLTVL.

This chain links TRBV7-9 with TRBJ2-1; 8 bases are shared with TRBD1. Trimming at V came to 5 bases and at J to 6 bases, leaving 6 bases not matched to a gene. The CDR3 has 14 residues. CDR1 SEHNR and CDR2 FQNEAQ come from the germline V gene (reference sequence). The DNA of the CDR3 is TGTGCCAGCAGCCCCTGGACAGGGTCCAATGAGCAGTTCTTC. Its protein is CASSPWTGSNEQFF.

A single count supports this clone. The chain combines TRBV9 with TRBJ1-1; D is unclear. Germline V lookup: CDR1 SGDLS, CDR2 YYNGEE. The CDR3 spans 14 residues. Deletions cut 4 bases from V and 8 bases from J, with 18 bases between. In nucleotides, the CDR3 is TGTGCCAGCAGCCCGGCGGGGAGGAACCGGGAAGCTTTCTTT. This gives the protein CASSPAGRNREAFF.

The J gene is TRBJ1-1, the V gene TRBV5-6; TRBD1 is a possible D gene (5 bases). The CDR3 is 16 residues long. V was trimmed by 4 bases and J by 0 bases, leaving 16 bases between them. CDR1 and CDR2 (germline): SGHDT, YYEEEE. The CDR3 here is CASSEPGEAMNTEAFF. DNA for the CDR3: TGTGCCAGCAGCGAGCCGGGGGAGGCCATGAACACTGAAGCTTTCTTT. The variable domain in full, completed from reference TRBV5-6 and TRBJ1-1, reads DAGVTQSPTHLIKTRGQQVTLRCSPKSGHDTVSWYQQALGQGPQFIFQYYEEEERQRGNFPDRFSGHQFPNYSSELNVNALLLGDSALYLCASSEPGEAMNTEAFFGQGTRLTVV.

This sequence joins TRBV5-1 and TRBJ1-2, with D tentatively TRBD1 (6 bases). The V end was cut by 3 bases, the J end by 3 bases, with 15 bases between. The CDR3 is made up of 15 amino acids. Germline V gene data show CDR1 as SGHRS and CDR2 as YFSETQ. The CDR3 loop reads CASSSVAEGDYGYTF. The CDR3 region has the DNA TGCGCCAGCAGCTCCGTCGCCGAGGGGGACTATGGCTACACCTTC.

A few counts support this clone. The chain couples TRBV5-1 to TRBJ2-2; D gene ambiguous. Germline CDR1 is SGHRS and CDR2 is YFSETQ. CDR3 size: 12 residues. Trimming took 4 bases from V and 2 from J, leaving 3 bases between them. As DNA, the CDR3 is TGCGCCAGCAGCCCAAACACCGGGGAGCTGTTTTTT. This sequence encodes CASSPNTGELFF.

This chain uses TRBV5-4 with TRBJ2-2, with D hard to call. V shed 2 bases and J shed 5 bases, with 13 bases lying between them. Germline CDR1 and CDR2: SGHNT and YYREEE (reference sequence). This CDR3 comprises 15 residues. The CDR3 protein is CASSFFDTSTGELFF. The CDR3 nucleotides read TGTGCCAGCAGCTTTTTCGACACATCTACCGGGGAGCTGTTTTTT. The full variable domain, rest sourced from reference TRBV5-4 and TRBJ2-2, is ETGVTQSPTHLIKTRGQQVTLRCSSQSGHNTVSWYQQALGQGPQFIFQYYREEENGRGNFPPRFSGLQFPNYSSELNVNALELDDSALYLCASSFFDTSTGELFFGEGSRLTVL.

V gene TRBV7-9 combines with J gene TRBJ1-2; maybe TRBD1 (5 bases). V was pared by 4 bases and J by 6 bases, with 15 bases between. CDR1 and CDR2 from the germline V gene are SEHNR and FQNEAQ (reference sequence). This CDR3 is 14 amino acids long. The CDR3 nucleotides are TGTGCCAGCAGCTCCGGGGCGGGGGGTAATGGCTACACCTTC. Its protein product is CASSSGAGGNGYTF.

The CDR3 nucleotides read TGTGCCAGCTCGTCACTAGGAAACGACGAGCAGTACTTC. Amino acid sequence: CASSSLGNDEQYF. The chain recombines TRBV18 with TRBJ2-7, with D maybe TRBD2 (5 bases). Germline V gene sequence: CDR1 KGHSH, CDR2 LQKENI. Trimming took off 6 bases at V and 5 bases at J, with 14 bases between the two ends. The CDR3 consists of 13 residues. Full variable domain (missing parts from reference TRBV18 and TRBJ2-7): NAGVMQNPRHLVRRRGQEARLRCSPMKGHSHVYWYRQLPEEGLKFMVYLQKENIIDESGMPKERFSAEFPKEGPSILRIQQVVRGDSAAYFCASSSLGNDEQYFGPGTRLTVT.

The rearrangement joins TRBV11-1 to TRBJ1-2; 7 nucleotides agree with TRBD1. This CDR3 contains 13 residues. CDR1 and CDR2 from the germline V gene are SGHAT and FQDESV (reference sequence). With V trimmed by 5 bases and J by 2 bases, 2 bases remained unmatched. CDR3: CASSDRENYGYTF. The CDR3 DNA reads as TGTGCCAGCAGCGACAGGGAGAACTATGGCTACACCTTC.